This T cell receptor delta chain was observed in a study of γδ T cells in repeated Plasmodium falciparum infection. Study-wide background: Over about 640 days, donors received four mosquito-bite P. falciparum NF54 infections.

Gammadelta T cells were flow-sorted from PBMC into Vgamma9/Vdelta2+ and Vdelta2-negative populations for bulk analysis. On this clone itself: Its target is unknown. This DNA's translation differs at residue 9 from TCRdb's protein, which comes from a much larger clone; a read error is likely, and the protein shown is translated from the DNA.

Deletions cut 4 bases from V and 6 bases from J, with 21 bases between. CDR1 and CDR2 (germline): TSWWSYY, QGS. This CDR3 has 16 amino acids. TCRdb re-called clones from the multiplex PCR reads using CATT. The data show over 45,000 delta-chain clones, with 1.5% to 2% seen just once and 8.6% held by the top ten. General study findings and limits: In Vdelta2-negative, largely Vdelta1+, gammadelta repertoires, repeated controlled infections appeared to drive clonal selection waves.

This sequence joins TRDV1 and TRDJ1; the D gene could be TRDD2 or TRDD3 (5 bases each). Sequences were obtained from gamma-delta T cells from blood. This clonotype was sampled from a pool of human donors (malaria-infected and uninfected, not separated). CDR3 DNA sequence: TGTGCTCTTGGGGGACCGGGCGGGGACTTCCCCCATAAACTCATCTTT. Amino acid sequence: CALGGPGGDFPHKLIF.